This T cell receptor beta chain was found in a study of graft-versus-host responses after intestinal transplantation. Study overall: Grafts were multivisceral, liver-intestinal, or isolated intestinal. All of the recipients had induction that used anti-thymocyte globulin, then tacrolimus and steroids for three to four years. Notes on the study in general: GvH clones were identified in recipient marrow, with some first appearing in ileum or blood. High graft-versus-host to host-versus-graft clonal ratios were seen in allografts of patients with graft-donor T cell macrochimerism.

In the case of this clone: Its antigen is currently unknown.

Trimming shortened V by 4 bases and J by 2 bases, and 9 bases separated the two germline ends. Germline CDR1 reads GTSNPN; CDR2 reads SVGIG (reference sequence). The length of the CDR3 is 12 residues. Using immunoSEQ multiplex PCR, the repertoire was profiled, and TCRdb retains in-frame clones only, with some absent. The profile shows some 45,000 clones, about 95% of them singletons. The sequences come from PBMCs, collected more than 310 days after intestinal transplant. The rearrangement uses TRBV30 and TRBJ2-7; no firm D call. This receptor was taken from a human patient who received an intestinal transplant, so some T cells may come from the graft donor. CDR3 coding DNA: TGTGCCTGGAACCGATGGGCCTACGAGCAGTACTTC. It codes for CAWNRWAYEQYF. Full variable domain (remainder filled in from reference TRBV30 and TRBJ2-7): SQTIHQWPATLVQPVGSPLSLECTVEGTSNPNLYWYRQAAGRGLQLLFYSVGIGQISSEVPQNLSASRPQDRQFILSSKKLLLSDSGFYLCAWNRWAYEQYFGPGTRLTVT.